This TCR beta chain is drawn from a study of shared clonotypes between healthy human individuals. Study background: A couple of women and a few men aged 18 to 49 served as donors. Plates per donor: three CD4 naive, three CD4 memory, two CD8 naive, one CD8 memory.

Assay: immunoSEQ multiplex PCR; the TCRdb copy retains only in-frame clones and omits some. The sample contains some 2,500,000 clones, 90% to 95% of which appear only once. CDR1 and CDR2 from the germline V gene are DFQATT and SNEGSKA (reference sequence). The CDR3 spans 11 residues. This clone appeared a single time. The antigen remains undetermined. One junction end disagrees with the germline gene, perhaps due to a read error. Notes on the study in general: Relative to memory subsets, naive subsets generally showed larger estimated richness. Shared clonotypes: 4.5% to 6% naive CD4, under 4% naive CD8, roughly 2.2% memory CD4, about 0.41% memory CD8.

The receptor was derived from a man aged 18 to 30 in good health. Some clones in this sample may be carry-over from other donors' samples. The chain combines TRBV20-1 with TRBJ1-1; D unresolved. Sequenced sample: naive CD4+ T cells from PBMCs. Subset denoted: CD45RA+ positively selected. The DNA for the CDR3 is TGCGGTGCTAGAGATCGTCTAGAAGCTTTCTTT. It encodes CGARDRLEAFF.